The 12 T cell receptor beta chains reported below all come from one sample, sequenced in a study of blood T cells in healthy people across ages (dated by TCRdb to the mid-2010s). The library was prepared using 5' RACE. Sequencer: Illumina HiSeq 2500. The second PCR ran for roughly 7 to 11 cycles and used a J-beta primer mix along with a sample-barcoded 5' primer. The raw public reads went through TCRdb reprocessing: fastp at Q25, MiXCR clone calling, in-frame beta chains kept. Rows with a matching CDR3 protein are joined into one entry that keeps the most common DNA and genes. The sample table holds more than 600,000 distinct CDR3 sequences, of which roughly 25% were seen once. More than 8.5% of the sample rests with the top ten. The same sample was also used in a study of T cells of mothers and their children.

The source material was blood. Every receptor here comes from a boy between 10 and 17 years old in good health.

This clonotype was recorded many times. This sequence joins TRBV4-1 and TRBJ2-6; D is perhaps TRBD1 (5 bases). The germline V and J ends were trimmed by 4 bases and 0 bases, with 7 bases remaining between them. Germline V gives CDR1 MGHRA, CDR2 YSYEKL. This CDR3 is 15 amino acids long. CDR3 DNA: TGCGCCAGCAGCCGGCAGGGCTCTGGGGCCAACGTCCTGACTTTC. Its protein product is CASSRQGSGANVLTF.

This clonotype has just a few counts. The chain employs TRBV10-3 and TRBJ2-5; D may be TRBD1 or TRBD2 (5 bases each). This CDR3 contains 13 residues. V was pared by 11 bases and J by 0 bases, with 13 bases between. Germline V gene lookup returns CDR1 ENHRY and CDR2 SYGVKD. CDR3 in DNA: TGTGCCGGCAGGGACGGACACCAAGAGACCCAGTACTTC. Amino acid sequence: CAGRDGHQETQYF.

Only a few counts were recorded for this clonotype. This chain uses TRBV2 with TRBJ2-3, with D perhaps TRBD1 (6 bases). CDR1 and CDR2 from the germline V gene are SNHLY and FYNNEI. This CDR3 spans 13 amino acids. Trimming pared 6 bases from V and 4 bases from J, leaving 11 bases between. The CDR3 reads CASSPTGPDTQYF. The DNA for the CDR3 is TGTGCCAGCAGCCCGACAGGTCCAGATACGCAGTATTTT.

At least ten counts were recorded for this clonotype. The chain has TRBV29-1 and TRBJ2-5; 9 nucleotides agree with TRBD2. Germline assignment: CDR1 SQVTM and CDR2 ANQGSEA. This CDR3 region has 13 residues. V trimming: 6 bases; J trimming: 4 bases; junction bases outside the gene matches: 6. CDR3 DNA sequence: TGCAGCGTAGGCGGGAGGGCGATAGAGACCCAGTACTTC. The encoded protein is CSVGGRAIETQYF.

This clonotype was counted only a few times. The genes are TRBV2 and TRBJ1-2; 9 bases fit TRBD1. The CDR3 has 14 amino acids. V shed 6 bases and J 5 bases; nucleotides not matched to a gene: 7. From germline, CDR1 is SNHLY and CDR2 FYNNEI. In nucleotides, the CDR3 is TGTGCCAGCAGGAAAGGCGGACAGGGGTATGGCTACACCTTC. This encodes CASRKGGQGYGYTF.

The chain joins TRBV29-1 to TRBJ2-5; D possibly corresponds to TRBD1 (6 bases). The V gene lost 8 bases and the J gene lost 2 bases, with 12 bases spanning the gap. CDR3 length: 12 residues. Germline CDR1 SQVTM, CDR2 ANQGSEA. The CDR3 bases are TGCAGCTTACGGACAGAGCAAGAGACCCAGTACTTC. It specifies CSLRTEQETQYF.

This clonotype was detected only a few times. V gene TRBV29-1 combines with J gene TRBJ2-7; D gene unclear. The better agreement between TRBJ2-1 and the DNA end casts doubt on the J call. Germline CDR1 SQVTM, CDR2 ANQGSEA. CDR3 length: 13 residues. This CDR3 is CSARRISPNEQFF. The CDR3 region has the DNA TGCAGCGCTAGAAGGATTAGCCCCAATGAGCAGTTCTTC.

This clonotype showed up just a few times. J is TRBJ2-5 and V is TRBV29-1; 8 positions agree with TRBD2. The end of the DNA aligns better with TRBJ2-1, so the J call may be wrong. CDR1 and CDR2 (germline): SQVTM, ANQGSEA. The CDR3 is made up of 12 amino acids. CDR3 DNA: TGCAGCGTTGGGAGACTAGCGTATGAGCAGTTCTTC. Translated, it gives CSVGRLAYEQFF.

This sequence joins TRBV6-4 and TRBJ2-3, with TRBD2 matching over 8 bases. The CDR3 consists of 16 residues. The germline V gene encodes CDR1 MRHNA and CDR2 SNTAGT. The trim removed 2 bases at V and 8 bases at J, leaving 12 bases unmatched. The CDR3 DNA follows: TGTGCCAGCAGTGACGGCTGGATAGCGGGGATCGGTACGCAGTATTTT. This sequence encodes CASSDGWIAGIGTQYF.

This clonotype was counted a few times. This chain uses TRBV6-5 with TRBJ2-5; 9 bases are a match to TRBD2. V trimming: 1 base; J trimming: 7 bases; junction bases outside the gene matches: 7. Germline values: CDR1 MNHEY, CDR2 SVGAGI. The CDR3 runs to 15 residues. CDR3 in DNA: TGTGCCAGCAGTTACTATAGCGGGGGATCCGGGACCCAGTACTTC. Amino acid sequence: CASSYYSGGSGTQYF.

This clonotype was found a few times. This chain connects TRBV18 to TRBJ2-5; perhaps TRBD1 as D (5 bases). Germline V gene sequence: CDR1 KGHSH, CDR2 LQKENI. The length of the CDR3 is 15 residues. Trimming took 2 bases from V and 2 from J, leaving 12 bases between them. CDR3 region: CASSPAQGQQETQYF. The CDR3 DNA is TGTGCCAGCTCACCAGCCCAGGGCCAACAAGAGACCCAGTACTTC.

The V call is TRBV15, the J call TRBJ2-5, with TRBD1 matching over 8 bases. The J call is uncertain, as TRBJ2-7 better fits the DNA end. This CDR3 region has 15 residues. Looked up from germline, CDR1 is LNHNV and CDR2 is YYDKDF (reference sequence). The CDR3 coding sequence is TGTGCCACCAGCACGAGGGCAGGGGGCGGCTACGAGCAGTACTTC. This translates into CATSTRAGGGYEQYF.